Each of the 6 T cell receptor beta chains below was sequenced from the same sample in a study of neoadjuvant anti-PD-1 for oral cavity cancer. Time point indicated: after neoadjuvant nivolumab, at surgical resection. Some clones are missing from TCRdb's copy, which holds only in-frame ones; the method was immunoSEQ multiplex PCR. The sample lists some 15,000 clones; around 34% were seen once. The sequencing used tumor tissue, collected after nivolumab (anti-PD-1) treatment. Source of these receptors: a person aged 35-79 years with oral cavity squamous cell carcinoma.

This sequence joins TRBV9 and TRBJ1-3, with D unclear. Trimming left V 4 bases short and J 1 base short, with 9 bases between. The CDR3 has 14 residues. The V gene's germline CDR1 is SGDLS and CDR2 YYNGEE. The chain's CDR3 is CASSSDPSGNTIYF. Here the CDR3 DNA reads TGTGCCAGCAGCTCGGACCCATCTGGAAACACCATATATTTT.

The rearrangement links TRBV11-2 to TRBJ1-4; weak D call: TRBD1 (6 bases). V shed 4 bases and J shed 2 bases, with 20 bases lying between them. The CDR3 loop spans 18 amino acids. Germline V lookup: CDR1 SGHAT, CDR2 FQNNGV. This chain's CDR3 is CASSSPGGALPTNEKLFF. CDR3 nucleotide sequence: TGTGCCAGCAGCTCCCCCGGGGGGGCCCTCCCCACTAATGAAAAACTGTTTTTT.

By share of the sample, this clone is medium-sized. J is TRBJ1-5 and V is TRBV6-6; D possibly corresponds to TRBD1 (5 bases). Germline CDR1 is MNHNY and CDR2 is SVGAGI (reference sequence). The CDR3 loop spans 14 amino acids. Trimming took 2 bases from V and 4 from J, leaving 9 bases between them. The chain's CDR3 is CASSYRGENQPQHF. The CDR3 DNA sequence: TGTGCCAGCAGTTACAGAGGGGAGAATCAGCCCCAGCATTTT.

V is TRBV4-2 and J is TRBJ2-5, with TRBD2 matching over 13 bases. With V trimmed by 0 bases and J by 2 bases, 3 bases remained unmatched. The CDR3 totals 17 residues. Germline CDR1 reads LGHNA; CDR2 reads YNFKEQ. The CDR3 protein is CASSQDPLAGGQETQYF. The CDR3 DNA sequence: TGTGCCAGCAGCCAAGACCCACTAGCGGGGGGGCAAGAGACCCAGTACTTC.

This clone occurred a few times. CDR3 loop: CASSSWDRFSGNTIYF. As DNA, the CDR3 is TGTGCCAGCAGCTCCTGGGACAGGTTCTCTGGAAACACCATATATTTT. V usage is TRBV7-9 and J usage is TRBJ1-3, with 8 bases aligning to TRBD1. CDR3 length: 16 amino acids. Germline CDR1 SEHNR, CDR2 FQNEAQ (reference sequence). Germline trimming cut 4 bases from V and 0 bases from J; bases unmatched to any gene: 5.

This clone was counted between two and nine times. The CDR3 protein is CASQGASTGELFF. CDR3 in DNA: TGTGCCAGCCAGGGGGCGAGTACCGGGGAGCTGTTTTTT. This rearrangement joins TRBV9 to TRBJ2-2; 8 bases are shared with TRBD1. Trimming took 7 bases from V and 5 from J; bases not matched to a gene: 4. The CDR3 spans 13 residues. The germline V gene encodes CDR1 SGDLS and CDR2 YYNGEE.